Listed below are T cell receptor beta chains from one sample, sequenced in a study of blood T cell repertoires in COVID-19. Clones were read by immunoSEQ multiplex PCR, and TCRdb kept only the in-frame ones, dropping some. The repertoire includes approximately 120,000 clones, roughly 80% of them detected once, and roughly 4% sits in the top ten. The sample consisted of peripheral blood. These TCRs come from a human donor in a cohort sampled during active or convalescent COVID-19. Both conserved end residues are part of each CDR3. Each record gives: J gene, V gene, clone size, D gene, CDR3 protein, CDR3 DNA. The D gene is left open where the match is weak. A row's size may be missing; if present it is once, few, many or a size class.

j_call: TRBJ2-2
v_call: TRBV7-3
clone_size: -
d_call: -
cdr3_aa: CASSLNGGRELFF
cdr3_nt: TGTGCCAGCAGCCTAAACGGGGGTCGGGAGCTGTTTTTT

j_call: TRBJ1-1
v_call: TRBV5-6
clone_size: -
d_call: TRBD1
cdr3_aa: CASSFWTGGTKTEAFF
cdr3_nt: TGTGCCAGCAGCTTTTGGACAGGGGGAACGAAGACTGAAGCTTTCTTT

j_call: TRBJ1-3
v_call: TRBV7-2
clone_size: once
d_call: -
cdr3_aa: CASSLGAGSSGNTIYF
cdr3_nt: TGTGCCAGCAGCTTAGGGGCGGGCAGCTCTGGAAACACCATATATTTT

j_call: TRBJ2-7
v_call: TRBV2
clone_size: -
d_call: -
cdr3_aa: CARQGQAYEQYF
cdr3_nt: TGTGCCAGGCAGGGACAAGCCTACGAGCAGTACTTC

j_call: TRBJ2-2
v_call: TRBV4-1
clone_size: -
d_call: TRBD1
cdr3_aa: CASSQGKGDREIGELFF
cdr3_nt: TGCGCCAGCAGCCAAGGAAAAGGGGACAGGGAAATCGGGGAGCTGTTTTTT

j_call: TRBJ1-2
v_call: TRBV6-4
clone_size: few
d_call: -
cdr3_aa: CASRPGQSYGYTF
cdr3_nt: TGTGCCAGCAGACCTGGACAGTCTTATGGCTACACCTTC

j_call: TRBJ2-3
v_call: TRBV10-3
clone_size: -
d_call: -
cdr3_aa: CAITMSWVRDTDTQYF
cdr3_nt: TGTGCCATCACGATGTCGTGGGTTCGGGACACAGATACGCAGTATTTT

j_call: TRBJ2-1
v_call: TRBV6-6
clone_size: -
d_call: -
cdr3_aa: CASSYSGRRNEQFF
cdr3_nt: TGTGCCAGCAGTTACTCGGGCAGGCGAAATGAGCAGTTCTTC

j_call: TRBJ1-2
v_call: TRBV5-4
clone_size: -
d_call: -
cdr3_aa: CASSLPSGPYGYTF
cdr3_nt: TGTGCCAGCAGCTTGCCATCAGGGCCATATGGCTACACCTTC

j_call: TRBJ2-3
v_call: TRBV7-2
clone_size: -
d_call: -
cdr3_aa: CASSIRLVTDTQYF
cdr3_nt: TGTGCCAGCAGCATCAGACTAGTCACAGATACGCAGTATTTT

j_call: TRBJ1-2
v_call: TRBV19
clone_size: -
d_call: -
cdr3_aa: CASRSGLYYGYTF
cdr3_nt: TGTGCCAGCAGATCAGGGCTCTACTATGGCTACACCTTC

j_call: TRBJ2-1
v_call: TRBV19
clone_size: -
d_call: TRBD2
cdr3_aa: CASSIVASGGHEQFF
cdr3_nt: TGTGCCAGTAGTATAGTGGCTAGCGGTGGGCATGAGCAGTTCTTC

j_call: TRBJ2-4
v_call: TRBV4-2
clone_size: -
d_call: TRBD2
cdr3_aa: CASSQDSSAGIAKNIQYF
cdr3_nt: TGTGCCAGCAGCCAAGACTCGTCAGCGGGGATAGCCAAAAACATTCAGTACTTC

j_call: TRBJ2-1
v_call: TRBV5-1
clone_size: -
d_call: -
cdr3_aa: CASSLVGVRVNEQFF
cdr3_nt: TGCGCCAGCAGCTTGGTTGGCGTCAGGGTCAATGAGCAGTTCTTC

j_call: TRBJ2-1
v_call: TRBV11-2
clone_size: few
d_call: TRBD1
cdr3_aa: CASSLGRDRGEQFF
cdr3_nt: TGTGCCAGCAGCTTAGGCCGGGACAGGGGTGAGCAGTTCTTC

j_call: TRBJ1-3
v_call: TRBV5-1
clone_size: few
d_call: -
cdr3_aa: CASSFPTDSGNTIYF
cdr3_nt: TGCGCCAGCAGCTTCCCAACAGACTCTGGAAACACCATATATTTT

j_call: TRBJ2-7
v_call: TRBV19
clone_size: -
d_call: TRBD1
cdr3_aa: CASSIIDRGKQYF
cdr3_nt: TGTGCCAGTAGTATAATCGACAGGGGGAAGCAGTACTTC

j_call: TRBJ1-2
v_call: TRBV5-1
clone_size: -
d_call: -
cdr3_aa: CASSGRPGPNYGYTF
cdr3_nt: TGCGCCAGCAGCGGGCGGCCAGGGCCTAACTATGGCTACACCTTC

j_call: TRBJ1-1
v_call: TRBV3-1/TRBV3-2
clone_size: -
d_call: TRBD1
cdr3_aa: CASSQARGQTEAFF
cdr3_nt: TGTGCCAGCAGCCAAGCTAGGGGGCAGACTGAAGCTTTCTTT

j_call: TRBJ2-1
v_call: TRBV28
clone_size: -
d_call: TRBD2
cdr3_aa: CASSQHQASGRVNEQFF
cdr3_nt: TGTGCCAGCAGTCAACACCAAGCTAGCGGGAGGGTAAATGAGCAGTTCTTC

j_call: TRBJ1-2
v_call: TRBV6-6
clone_size: -
d_call: -
cdr3_aa: CASRDGGVGYGYTF
cdr3_nt: TGTGCCAGCAGGGATGGAGGGGTCGGCTATGGCTACACCTTC

j_call: TRBJ2-7
v_call: TRBV14
clone_size: -
d_call: TRBD2
cdr3_aa: CASSQDRGGGSYEQYF
cdr3_nt: TGTGCCAGCAGCCAAGATCGGGGCGGGGGAAGCTACGAGCAGTACTTC

j_call: TRBJ2-5
v_call: TRBV7-2
clone_size: -
d_call: -
cdr3_aa: CASSLVTAGRQETQYF
cdr3_nt: TGTGCCAGCAGCTTAGTGACAGCGGGCCGTCAAGAGACCCAGTACTTC

j_call: TRBJ1-1
v_call: TRBV30
clone_size: few
d_call: TRBD1
cdr3_aa: CAWDRGDTEAFF
cdr3_nt: TGTGCCTGGGACAGGGGGGACACTGAAGCTTTCTTT

j_call: TRBJ2-5
v_call: TRBV7-9
clone_size: -
d_call: -
cdr3_aa: CASSSRGRDETQYF
cdr3_nt: TGTGCCAGCAGCTCCCGCGGGCGTGATGAGACCCAGTACTTC

j_call: TRBJ2-7
v_call: TRBV6-2/TRBV6-3
clone_size: -
d_call: TRBD2
cdr3_aa: CASSFFQTSGVEQYF
cdr3_nt: TGTGCCAGCAGTTTCTTTCAGACTAGCGGGGTTGAGCAGTACTTC

j_call: TRBJ1-1
v_call: TRBV15
clone_size: -
d_call: -
cdr3_aa: CATNLQGNTEAFF
cdr3_nt: TGTGCCACAAACCTCCAGGGTAACACTGAAGCTTTCTTT

j_call: TRBJ2-7
v_call: TRBV4-1
clone_size: -
d_call: TRBD1
cdr3_aa: CASSQRTGGSYEQYF
cdr3_nt: TGCGCCAGCAGCCAACGGACAGGGGGTTCCTACGAGCAGTACTTC

j_call: TRBJ2-3
v_call: TRBV19
clone_size: -
d_call: -
cdr3_aa: CASSALTVPDTQYF
cdr3_nt: TGTGCCAGTAGTGCCCTAACTGTCCCAGATACGCAGTATTTT

j_call: TRBJ2-1
v_call: TRBV7-2
clone_size: -
d_call: TRBD2
cdr3_aa: CASSSDGTSGEQFF
cdr3_nt: TGTGCCAGCAGCTCCGACGGGACTAGCGGGGAGCAGTTCTTC

j_call: TRBJ2-2
v_call: TRBV19
clone_size: -
d_call: TRBD1
cdr3_aa: CASRPDRLTGELFF
cdr3_nt: TGTGCCAGTAGACCGGACAGGCTCACCGGGGAGCTGTTTTTT

j_call: TRBJ2-2
v_call: TRBV7-2
clone_size: -
d_call: -
cdr3_aa: CASSPSRGFNTGELFF
cdr3_nt: TGTGCCAGCAGCCCTAGCCGGGGGTTTAACACCGGGGAGCTGTTTTTT

j_call: TRBJ2-7
v_call: TRBV7-2
clone_size: -
d_call: TRBD2
cdr3_aa: CASSLLQGLAGHEQYF
cdr3_nt: TGTGCCAGCAGCTTGCTTCAGGGACTAGCGGGCCACGAGCAGTACTTC

j_call: TRBJ2-6
v_call: TRBV5-1
clone_size: -
d_call: -
cdr3_aa: CASSLGSGGANVLTF
cdr3_nt: TGCGCCAGCAGCTTGGGATCGGGTGGGGCCAACGTCCTGACTTTC

j_call: TRBJ2-4
v_call: TRBV6-5
clone_size: -
d_call: -
cdr3_aa: CASSTRAKNIQYF
cdr3_nt: TGTGCCAGCAGCACACGAGCCAAAAACATTCAGTACTTC

j_call: TRBJ1-5
v_call: TRBV19
clone_size: -
d_call: -
cdr3_aa: CASSIMARGHSNQPQHF
cdr3_nt: TGTGCCAGTAGTATAATGGCTCGGGGACATAGCAATCAGCCCCAGCATTTT

j_call: TRBJ2-5
v_call: TRBV12-3/TRBV12-4
clone_size: once
d_call: -
cdr3_aa: CASSLIAGQYF
cdr3_nt: TGTGCCAGCAGTTTGATCGCGGGCCAGTACTTC

j_call: TRBJ2-7
v_call: TRBV7-2
clone_size: -
d_call: -
cdr3_aa: CASRQRGASYEQYF
cdr3_nt: TGTGCCAGCAGACAACGGGGGGCTTCCTACGAGCAGTACTTC

j_call: TRBJ2-3
v_call: TRBV20-1
clone_size: -
d_call: -
cdr3_aa: CSATGTWQYF
cdr3_nt: TGCAGTGCCACCGGGACTTGGCAGTATTTT

j_call: TRBJ1-5
v_call: TRBV6-6
clone_size: -
d_call: TRBD1
cdr3_aa: CASNTPGGRQPQHF
cdr3_nt: TGTGCCAGCAATACTCCAGGGGGCCGGCAGCCCCAGCATTTT

j_call: TRBJ2-3
v_call: TRBV27
clone_size: -
d_call: TRBD1
cdr3_aa: CASSTGQLRSDTQYF
cdr3_nt: TGTGCCAGCAGTACGGGACAGCTGCGGTCAGATACGCAGTATTTT

j_call: TRBJ2-7
v_call: TRBV19
clone_size: -
d_call: -
cdr3_aa: CASSDPRGAAGKPYEQYF
cdr3_nt: TGTGCCAGTAGTGACCCCCGGGGGGCTGCGGGAAAACCCTACGAGCAGTACTTC

j_call: TRBJ2-5
v_call: TRBV5-1
clone_size: few
d_call: TRBD2
cdr3_aa: CASSLVTSGSGETQYF
cdr3_nt: TGCGCCAGCAGCTTGGTTACTAGCGGGAGTGGAGAGACCCAGTACTTC

j_call: TRBJ2-1
v_call: TRBV7-2
clone_size: -
d_call: -
cdr3_aa: CASSPRTVGEQFF
cdr3_nt: TGTGCCAGCAGCCCGAGGACAGTTGGGGAGCAGTTCTTC